This TCR beta chain was recorded in a study of cytomegalovirus exposure and HLA in healthy donors. This PCR relied on a set of 60 Vbeta primers and 13 Jbeta primers. Method: immunoSEQ multiplex PCR; TCRdb's copy keeps in-frame clones and lacks some. Of 100,000 to 120,000 clones detected, roughly an eighth appear once; the ten largest clones hold around 15%. This clone was recorded a few times. The TCR was taken from a middle-aged man in good health and CMV-seropositive. Material for sequencing was PBMCs.

CDR3: CASSPGVVDTIYF. The CDR3 coding sequence is TGTGCCAGCAGCCCAGGGGTTGTGGACACCATATATTTT. The chain uses TRBV28 and TRBJ1-3; tentative D call: TRBD1 (6 bases). This CDR3 spans 13 amino acids. Trimming stripped 6 bases from V and 8 bases from J, with 14 bases between. Germline CDR1 is MDHEN and CDR2 is SYDVKM.